The sequence of this T cell receptor (beta chain) was determined in a study of blood T cell repertoires in COVID-19. This CDR3 region has 16 residues. Germline assignment: CDR1 SGHRS and CDR2 YFSETQ. Trimming at V came to 4 bases and at J to 8 bases, leaving 9 bases not matched to a gene. Produced via immunoSEQ multiplex PCR; TCRdb's table is partial and in-frame only. Altogether fewer than 250,000 clones are present, 80% to 90% being singletons, with the ten largest covering roughly 10%. This TCR came from a woman of 80 years or more with COVID-19, enrolled during active disease. The sequencing sample was made of peripheral blood. The V call is TRBV5-1, the J call TRBJ2-1, with 13 bases identical to TRBD2. The chain's CDR3 is CASSPTLAGGRDEQFF. The CDR3, as DNA: TGCGCCAGCAGCCCCACACTAGCGGGGGGGCGAGATGAGCAGTTCTTC.